The clone carrying this TCR beta chain was detected only a few times. In building TCR beta libraries, iRepertoire HTBI primers were used together with Arm-PCR of CDR3 regions. One entry per CDR3 protein, called by TCRdb with MiXCR from the multiplex PCR reads. The sample carries 400,000 to 550,000 distinct CDR3 sequences, roughly 15% recorded once. The data were obtained in a study of regulatory T cells in long-lasting Graves disease. CDR1 and CDR2 from the germline V gene are SGHAT and FQNNGV. V lost 11 bases and J lost 9, with 23 bases in between. The CDR3 covers 14 residues. Time point given: newly diagnosed GD, antithyroid drugs for less than 3 months. RNA from PBMCs was the source of the TCR library. These same data were also listed under a study on T cells in Graves' hyperthyroidism and ophthalmopathy. That source reports: HTBI primers were used for first-round RT-PCR of the TCR CDR3.

This sequence joins TRBV11-2 and TRBJ2-1; D remains unclear. The TCR originated in a young woman with Graves disease. The source material was peripheral blood mononuclear cells (PBMCs), sampled at new diagnosis, from a patient treated with antithyroid drugs. This CDR3 is CAWVPRSPDGEQFF. The DNA for the CDR3 is TGTGCCTGGGTCCCTCGGAGCCCGGACGGTGAGCAGTTCTTC.